These 15 T cell receptor beta chains were sequenced from one sample in a study of T-cell reconstitution after alpha-beta-depleted transplantation in children (dated by TCRdb to the mid-2010s). Receptor libraries were prepared by PCR. TCRdb records Illumina HiSeq 2500 as the sequencer. TCR library preparation used molecular barcoding, with unique molecular identifiers applied to normalize quantification of the TCRbeta repertoire. TCRdb applied fastp at Q25 and MiXCR to the public reads, then kept only in-frame beta chains. Entries that share a CDR3 protein sequence are merged under the most common genes and DNA. For this sample there are hundreds of thousands of distinct CDR3 sequences; roughly a tenth appear just once. The top ten clones comprise about 4% of the sample. Material: PBMCs from the stem cell graft donor, obtained from the stem cell graft. The receptors derive from a human donor who donated a stem cell graft to a child with acute myeloid leukemia.

This clonotype was detected only a few times. The V and J genes are TRBV10-3 and TRBJ1-3; tentatively, D is TRBD1 (6 bases). The germline V and J ends were trimmed by 6 bases and 2 bases, with 8 bases remaining between them. Germline CDR1 and CDR2: ENHRY and SYGVKD. The CDR3 runs 13 residues. The chain's CDR3 is CAIRDSPGNTIYF. DNA of the CDR3: TGTGCCATCAGGGACAGCCCTGGAAACACCATATATTTT.

Ten or more counts support this clonotype. The rearrangement uses TRBV5-1 and TRBJ2-2; D is unclear. The CDR3 is 15 amino acids. In germline, CDR1 is SGHRS, CDR2 YFSETQ. The V and J ends lost 2 bases and 0 bases respectively, with 8 bases between them. The CDR3, as DNA: TGCGCCAGCAGCTTAAGCCAGACGAACACCGGGGAGCTGTTTTTT. This sequence encodes CASSLSQTNTGELFF.

This clonotype was observed a few times. V and J are TRBV7-2 and TRBJ2-3, with 12 bases fitting TRBD2. The germline CDR1 and CDR2 sequences are SGHTA and FQGNSA. Unmatched junction bases numbered 3, after V lost 4 bases and J lost 1 base. The CDR3 runs to 16 residues. The CDR3 protein is CASSSLAGGGTDTQYF. CDR3 sequence (DNA): TGTGCCAGCAGCTCCCTAGCGGGAGGGGGCACAGATACGCAGTATTTT.

This clonotype was seen a handful of times. The genes are TRBV5-1 and TRBJ2-7; 7 nucleotides line up with TRBD2. The CDR3 sequence is 16 residues long. CDR1 is SGHRS and CDR2 is YFSETQ in the germline V gene. After removal of 4 bases from V and 0 bases from J, the junction contained 10 bases not matched to a gene. The CDR3 loop reads CASSLPSGGYSYEQYF. The CDR3 DNA follows: TGCGCCAGCAGCCTTCCGTCGGGAGGCTACTCCTACGAGCAGTACTTC.

The chain combines TRBV13 with TRBJ2-7, with a tentative D call TRBD1 (5 bases). V was trimmed by 0 bases and J by 11 bases, leaving 11 bases between them. Germline V gene data show CDR1 as PRHDT and CDR2 as FYEKMQ (reference sequence). The CDR3 is made up of 12 amino acids. DNA for the CDR3: TGTGCCAGCAGCTTAGGCCGGACAAGGAAGTACTTC. Protein product: CASSLGRTRKYF.

The chain joins TRBV20-1 to TRBJ1-5, with 9 bases lining up with TRBD1. V dropped 4 bases and J dropped 0; count of bases not matched to a gene: 7. The CDR3 is 16 residues long. Germline V CDR1 and CDR2: DFQATT, SNEGSKA (reference sequence). As DNA, the CDR3 is TGCAGTGCTAAGGACAGGGGACTAGTTAGCAATCAGCCCCAGCATTTT. Translating it yields CSAKDRGLVSNQPQHF.

The chain has TRBV4-3 and TRBJ2-1; the D is unclear. V was shortened by 5 bases and J by 5 bases, with 10 bases between the two germline ends. Germline V lookup: CDR1 LGHNA, CDR2 YSLEER. The CDR3 totals 13 residues. Written as DNA, the CDR3 is TGCGCCAGCAGCAACGCACTTAACAATGAGCAGTTCTTC. Its translation: CASSNALNNEQFF.

This clonotype turned up a few times. This chain's CDR3 is CARPGQQEYNEQFF. For the CDR3, the DNA is TGTGCCAGACCGGGGCAGCAGGAGTACAATGAGCAGTTCTTC. The rearrangement joins TRBV7-8 to TRBJ2-1; either TRBD1 or TRBD2 may supply D (5 bases each). This CDR3 comprises 14 residues. Between the trimmed V and J ends, which lost 9 bases and 4 bases, there was a span of 16 bases. Germline assignment: CDR1 SGHVS and CDR2 FQNEAQ.

This clonotype was detected ten times or more. The chain links TRBV20-1 to TRBJ2-1; no clear D gene. The CDR3 loop spans 15 amino acids. V lost 0 bases to trimming and J lost 6 bases, with 15 bases between them. Germline V gives CDR1 DFQATT, CDR2 SNEGSKA (reference sequence). CDR3: CSAREEWRVTNEQFF. Here the CDR3 DNA reads TGCAGTGCTAGAGAGGAGTGGCGAGTTACCAATGAGCAGTTCTTC.

Ten or more counts support this clonotype. The CDR3 region has the DNA TGTGCCGGGAGGGTTAGGCCTGGGGCCAACGTCCTGACTTTC. Amino acid sequence: CAGRVRPGANVLTF. This chain uses TRBV2 with TRBJ2-6, with 7 nucleotides matching TRBD2. The ends lost 11 bases at V and 2 bases at J; junction bases unmatched: 6. Germline CDR1 SNHLY, CDR2 FYNNEI. The CDR3 runs 14 residues.

The rearrangement uses TRBV25-1 and TRBJ1-5; D remains ambiguous. Trimming removed 9 bases from V and 1 base from J, with 13 bases in between. Germline V CDR1 and CDR2: MGHDK, SYGVNS. The CDR3 totals 14 residues. The CDR3 spells CASSKPGSNQPQHF. CDR3 DNA: TGTGCCAGTAGTAAGCCGGGAAGCAATCAGCCCCAGCATTTT.

This clonotype was recorded a few times. The conserved final phenylalanine or tryptophan is absent from the CDR3, which likely points to a read error. The chain has TRBV12-3 or TRBV12-4 and TRBJ2-7, with 8 bases that match TRBD2. V lost 5 bases and J lost 4; bases outside the gene matches: 13. CDR3 size: 16 residues. In DNA form, the CDR3 reads TGTGCCAGCAGTACTTTTAGCGGGAAGGACCCTTACGAGCAGTACTGC. It translates to CASSTFSGKDPYEQYC.

This clonotype was counted at least ten times. The rearrangement links TRBV29-1 to TRBJ2-1; the D gene is possibly TRBD2 (6 bases). The CDR3 has 17 residues. Germline lookup yields CDR1 SQVTM and CDR2 ANQGSEA. Trimming stripped 6 bases from V and 6 bases from J, with 27 bases between. The CDR3 spells CSVGGYLASRRSNEQFF. The CDR3 nucleotides read TGCAGCGTAGGCGGGTATCTAGCGTCCAGGAGATCCAATGAGCAGTTCTTC.

The CDR3 sequence: CSARDGTGAAGELFF. The CDR3 DNA reads as TGCAGTGCTAGAGATGGGACAGGGGCCGCCGGGGAGCTGTTTTTT. The rearrangement joins TRBV20-1 to TRBJ2-2, with TRBD1 matching 10 bases. Looked up from germline, CDR1 is DFQATT and CDR2 is SNEGSKA (reference sequence). Trimming at V came to 0 bases and at J to 6 bases, leaving 4 bases not matched to a gene. CDR3 length: 15 residues.

This clonotype has a handful of counts. This chain joins TRBV29-1 and TRBJ2-7; D is unclear. Germline-derived CDR1 and CDR2 are SQVTM and ANQGSEA. The CDR3 loop spans 15 amino acids. V lost 0 bases to trimming and J lost 4 bases, with 16 bases between them. The CDR3 DNA is TGCAGCGTTGAAGATGGGAAGGGAAGGTCTTACGAGCAGTACTTC. As protein: CSVEDGKGRSYEQYF.